This TCR beta chain was sequenced during a study of Graves' ophthalmopathy and Graves' hyperthyroidism (dated by TCRdb to between 2018 and 2020). Study-wide context: Peripheral blood was collected at initial diagnosis, prior to any treatment. The independent validation cohort included about 19 hyperthyroidism patients plus 17 patients who later progressed from hyperthyroidism to ophthalmopathy. To explore V-J signatures distinguishing ophthalmopathy from hyperthyroidism, a discovery set of more than 95 patients (more than 40 ophthalmopathy, 55 to 60 stable hyperthyroidism) was enrolled. In total, some 130 blood samples were TCR-sequenced: fewer than 50 ophthalmopathy, 75 hyperthyroidism and approximately 17 hyperthyroidism-to-ophthalmopathy patients. In six hyperthyroidism patients, T-cell repertoires of thyroid tissue and blood were compared. Following sample collection, hyperthyroidism patients were given methimazole at a starting dose of 30 mg daily, and ophthalmopathy patients were given high-dose intravenous methylprednisolone. The study used signatures of the TCR beta repertoire to tell Graves' ophthalmopathy apart from Graves' hyperthyroidism and to predict which patients would progress to ophthalmopathy. For training and testing, the roughly 93 patients in the discovery cohort were randomly divided in a 7:3 ratio.

V and J are truncated by 4 bases and 6 bases respectively, leaving an intervening sequence of 15 bases. The CDR3 starts with the cysteine, ends with the phenylalanine, and has 14 residues. Of all the DNA, just the CDR3 is kept, 42 bases in frame from base 1. CDR1 SGHAT and CDR2 FQNNGV are derived from the germline V gene. For repertoire sequencing, the TCR beta CDR3 regions were amplified from RNA transcripts. The first round was an RT-PCR using HTBI primers with the Qiagen OneStep RT-PCR kit, and this first round was followed by a second-round multiplex PCR, then size selection and purification. The libraries underwent paired-end sequencing with 100 bp reads on an Illumina HiSeq2000. In the original analysis: SOAPnuke was used to process the reads, removing any read that contained adapters or uncalled bases, had a mean Phred below 15, or lacked an exact match to the constant primer or identifier. COPE v1.2.5 was used to merge the high-quality paired reads. Unique nucleotide sequences were defined as clonotypes and aligned to IMGT TRB V, D and J references using MiTCR v1.1. Analysis was restricted to V-J combinations with a frequency above 0.0001, which covered 99.2% of repertoires. For each V-J combination, a TCR clonal expansion and chaos score was defined as the ratio of F50 clonal expansion to chaos observed in the TCRdist matrix. Welch's t-statistics and random forest were used to reduce features to 13 V-J combinations, which were fed into a naive Bayes classifier. The similarity between thyroid and blood repertoires was quantified using the Morisita-Horn index. In-frame beta chains were kept once TCRdb had trimmed the public reads at Q25 with fastp and called clones with MiXCR. Rows are unified per CDR3 protein, each entry keeping the most common DNA and genes. The V and J calls and clone size come from TCRdb's table, not from the authors' own analysis. This sample comprises hundreds of thousands of distinct CDR3 sequences, roughly 21% of them detected only once. The top ten constitute 2.5% to 3% of the sample.

The study at large found these results: Most expanded thyroid clonotypes with a frequency above 0.001 also appeared in blood, which suggests that blood repertoires may reflect the immune response in the thyroid. In validation, the model predicted ophthalmopathy progression with 55% to 71% sensitivity and about 73% specificity; some 13 predicted patients were CT-confirmed with GO in a median of around 6.5 months. Sample size was not predetermined statistically, and investigators were not blinded to group allocation. Ophthalmopathy was separated from stable hyperthyroidism by the 13-signature model with about 85% sensitivity and 81% to 84% specificity in cross-validation and with 80%/75% in the test set.

Hyperthyroidism was considered stable if no progression to ophthalmopathy occurred within 18 months of follow-up. Hyperthyroidism patients were newly diagnosed, with disease duration under 2 months, and aged 18 to 65 years. Patients were excluded if they had other autoimmune diseases, uncontrolled infections, pregnancy or lactation. Clinical symptoms, serum thyroxine, TRAb, thyroid ultrasound and orbital computed tomography formed the basis of the diagnosis. PBMCs were isolated from 10 ml of fresh peripheral blood by Ficoll-Paque density gradient centrifugation. Trizol reagent was used to extract the total RNA, and its quality was then checked on an Agilent 2100 Bioanalyzer. This clonotype was seen a few times. It has no known antigen specificity. It has no much larger one-base neighbor in the sample; base qualities were not kept.

The sequencing input was peripheral blood. The V and J segments used are TRBV11-2 and TRBJ2-5; TRBD2 is perhaps the D gene, given 5 matching bases. This TCR was sampled from a woman younger than 30 with stable Graves' hyperthyroidism. Donor details come from another sample of the same person, matched by shared clones. DNA sequence: TGTGCCAGCAGCTCTCATCGCCTAGCACAGACCCAGTACTTC. This sequence encodes CASSSHRLAQTQYF.